A single sample is the source of the 15 T cell receptor beta chains below, sequenced in a study of blood T cells in healthy people across ages (dated by TCRdb to the mid-2010s). Library preparation used 5' RACE. Sequenced using an Illumina HiSeq 2500. A second PCR of roughly 7 to 11 cycles was performed with a sample-barcoded 5' primer and a J-beta primer mix. TCRdb took the public reads, trimmed them with fastp at Q25, ran MiXCR for clone calling and kept in-frame beta chains. Entries are consolidated by CDR3 protein sequence, retaining the most common genes and DNA. Recorded for this sample are over 1,500,000 distinct CDR3 sequences; 40% to 55% of them occurred a single time. Approximately 2% of the sample comes from the top ten. Input material: blood. The receptor source for this set is a middle-aged woman in good health.

V is TRBV2 and J is TRBJ2-5; TRBD1 aligns across 11 bases. V shed 4 bases, J shed 5 bases, and the junction held 6 bases outside the gene matches. CDR3 length equals 15 residues. The germline V gene encodes CDR1 SNHLY and CDR2 FYNNEI. CDR3 amino acids: CASSGTGGVGETQYF. The CDR3 bases are TGTGCCAGCAGTGGGACAGGGGGCGTTGGGGAGACCCAGTACTTC.

CDR3 in DNA: TGTGCCAGCAGCGCGTCGCCAGACCCAAGCTACGAGCAGTACTTC. Translating it yields CASSASPDPSYEQYF. J is TRBJ2-7 and V is TRBV7-6; no firm D call. This CDR3 comprises 15 residues. Trimming took off 5 bases at V and 3 bases at J, with 17 bases between the two ends. Germline V CDR1 and CDR2: SGHVS, FNYEAQ.

The chain couples TRBV20-1 to TRBJ2-7; 7 bases are a match to TRBD1. V trimming: 5 bases; J trimming: 6 bases; junction bases outside the gene matches: 7. The CDR3 runs to 12 residues. Germline-derived CDR1 and CDR2 are DFQATT and SNEGSKA (reference sequence). The CDR3 sequence is CSAPGQSLEQYF. In DNA, the CDR3 is TGCAGTGCTCCGGGACAGAGTCTCGAGCAGTACTTC.

The V gene is TRBV11-2, the J gene TRBJ2-1; D is possibly TRBD1 (6 bases). V gave up 0 bases and J gave up 0 bases, with 12 bases separating them. Germline V gene sequence: CDR1 SGHAT, CDR2 FQNNGV. This CDR3 is built from 17 residues. DNA of the CDR3: TGTGCCAGCAGCTTAGATGACAGGCTGAGCTCCTACAATGAGCAGTTCTTC. Its protein product is CASSLDDRLSSYNEQFF.

The gene calls are TRBV5-6 and TRBJ2-1, with TRBD1 matching 8 bases. Per germline, CDR1 SGHDT and CDR2 YYEEEE. Trimming removed 0 bases from V and 9 bases from J; junction bases left unmatched: 8. The CDR3 contains 15 residues. CDR3 sequence (DNA): TGTGCCAGCAGCTTGGTGGGCAGGGGGCAAGGTGAGCAGTTCTTC. Protein sequence: CASSLVGRGQGEQFF. Variable domain in full (rest from reference TRBV5-6 and TRBJ2-1): DAGVTQSPTHLIKTRGQQVTLRCSPKSGHDTVSWYQQALGQGPQFIFQYYEEEERQRGNFPDRFSGHQFPNYSSELNVNALLLGDSALYLCASSLVGRGQGEQFFGPGTRLTVL.

The chain links TRBV6-1 to TRBJ1-4; 7 positions agree with TRBD1. This CDR3 comprises 13 residues. V trimming: 0 bases; J trimming: 11 bases; junction bases outside the gene matches: 3. Germline V CDR1 and CDR2: MNHNS, SASEGT. CDR3 region: CASSEATGMKLFF. The DNA of the CDR3 is TGTGCCAGCAGTGAAGCGACAGGGATGAAACTGTTTTTT.

The CDR3 DNA sequence: TGTGCCAGCAGCCCTCGAGCGGGGGGCATCTCTGGGGCCAACGTCCTGACTTTC. Its translation is CASSPRAGGISGANVLTF. The chain joins TRBV5-4 to TRBJ2-6; 9 bases match TRBD2. Trimming cost V 4 bases and J 0 bases; bases outside gene matches: 8. CDR1 is SGHNT, CDR2 YYREEE, per germline (reference sequence). The CDR3 totals 18 residues.

J is TRBJ1-1 and V is TRBV25-1; TRBD1 might be the D (6 bases). This CDR3 comprises 13 residues. Germline-derived CDR1 and CDR2 are MGHDK and SYGVNS. The CDR3 DNA reads as TGTGCAAGTACACAGGGTAGAGGCACTGAAGCTTTCTTT. The encoded protein is CASTQGRGTEAFF. The full variable domain, rest sourced from reference TRBV25-1 and TRBJ1-1, is EADIYQTPRYLVIGTGKKITLECSQTMGHDKMYWYQQDPGMELHLIHYSYGVNSTEKGDLSSESTVSRIRTEHFPLTLESARPSHTSQYLCASTQGRGTEAFFGQGTRLTVV.

CDR3 nucleotide sequence: TGCGCCAGCAGCCAAGGGGGACACGGGAGGTTGGGAGAGACCCAGTACTTC. Translating gives CASSQGGHGRLGETQYF. The J gene is TRBJ2-5, the V gene TRBV4-3; a possible D gene is TRBD2 (7 bases). This CDR3 contains 17 residues. With 1 base removed from V and 4 bases from J, the gap between germline ends came to 19 bases. Germline lookup yields CDR1 LGHNA and CDR2 YSLEER.

The rearrangement uses TRBV19 and TRBJ2-7; 9 bases are shared with TRBD2. Trimming removed 6 bases from V and 0 bases from J; junction bases left unmatched: 6. From germline, CDR1 is LNHDA and CDR2 SQIVND (reference sequence). The CDR3 runs to 15 residues. The CDR3 here is CASRRLADSSYEQYF. CDR3 sequence (DNA): TGTGCCAGTAGGCGACTAGCGGATAGCTCCTACGAGCAGTACTTC.

The chain links TRBV20-1 to TRBJ2-3; maybe TRBD2 (5 bases). Germline CDR1 and CDR2: DFQATT and SNEGSKA (reference sequence). The CDR3 contains 14 residues. V was clipped by 6 bases and J by 4 bases, with 17 bases between them. The CDR3 here is CSAARETPPDTQYF. CDR3 in DNA: TGCAGTGCCGCCCGGGAAACCCCTCCAGATACGCAGTATTTT.

The chain joins TRBV20-1 to TRBJ2-7; D call uncertain. Germline CDR1 reads DFQATT; CDR2 reads SNEGSKA (reference sequence). This CDR3 comprises 17 residues. V was cut by 1 base and J by 3 bases, with 22 bases left in between. Here the CDR3 reads CSARGLSGNRPLYEQYF. In DNA form, the CDR3 reads TGCAGTGCTAGAGGTTTAAGTGGGAACAGACCACTCTACGAGCAGTACTTC.

The chain is built from TRBV7-9 and TRBJ1-6; D is uncertain. The CDR3 runs to 13 residues. Deletions cut 2 bases from V and 13 bases from J, with 12 bases between. Germline values: CDR1 SEHNR, CDR2 FQNEAQ (reference sequence). Here the CDR3 reads CASSLMTGDPLHF. For the CDR3, the DNA is TGTGCCAGCAGCTTAATGACTGGGGATCCCCTCCACTTT.

This sequence joins TRBV4-2 and TRBJ2-2; 8 bases agree with TRBD1. CDR3 length: 18 amino acids. In germline, CDR1 is LGHNA, CDR2 YNFKEQ. The trim removed 0 bases at V and 1 base at J, leaving 7 bases unmatched. CDR3 region: CASSQDVPGTGNTGELFF. The CDR3 DNA follows: TGTGCCAGCAGCCAAGACGTCCCGGGGACAGGGAACACCGGGGAGCTGTTTTTT.

V and J are TRBV10-3 and TRBJ2-1; either TRBD1 or TRBD2 may fit D (5 bases each). From germline, CDR1 is ENHRY and CDR2 SYGVKD. Trimming removed 10 bases from V and 3 bases from J, with 22 bases in between. The CDR3 totals 16 residues. CDR3: CATMGITGTHYNEQFF. The CDR3 DNA is TGTGCCACCATGGGAATAACCGGGACCCACTACAATGAGCAGTTCTTC.